One sample yielded the 28 T cell receptor beta chains listed below, sequenced in a study of T-cell reconstitution after alpha-beta-depleted transplantation in children. Unique molecular identifiers were used in preparing the TCRbeta library. In TCRdb, the PCR reads were re-called with MiXCR into one record per CDR3 protein. The repertoire holds roughly 570,000 distinct CDR3 sequences, with over 20% as singletons. The sample here was PBMCs, taken before TCRalphabeta/CD19-depleted stem cell transplant. These receptors came from a boy in the first two years of life with Wiskott-Aldrich syndrome, due to receive a stem cell transplant.

This clonotype was detected a few times. The V gene is TRBV20-1, the J gene TRBJ2-7, with a weak D call TRBD2 (5 bases). The CDR3 covers 13 residues. Deletions cut 7 bases from V and 1 base from J, with 14 bases between. Looked up from germline, CDR1 is DFQATT and CDR2 is SNEGSKA (reference sequence). CDR3 coding DNA: TGCAGTGTCACCAACGGGGTTTCCTACGAGCAGTACTTC. Translated: CSVTNGVSYEQYF.

The chain is built from TRBV9 and TRBJ1-1, with no clear D. Germline loops: CDR1 SGDLS, CDR2 YYNGEE. Trimming pared 0 bases from V and 0 bases from J, leaving 6 bases between. The CDR3 length is 14 residues. The CDR3 DNA sequence: TGTGCCAGCAGCGTAGCGGGGATGAACACTGAAGCTTTCTTT. This gives the protein CASSVAGMNTEAFF.

The chain has TRBV6-1 and TRBJ2-2, with TRBD1 matching 10 bases. Germline CDR1 reads MNHNS; CDR2 reads SASEGT. Trimming cost V 6 bases and J 6 bases; bases outside gene matches: 4. The CDR3 totals 14 residues. Written as DNA, the CDR3 is TGTGCCAGCAGCCGGACAGGGGGGCCCGGGGAGCTGTTTTTT. Its translation: CASSRTGGPGELFF.

The V call is TRBV5-1, the J call TRBJ2-3; TRBD2 agrees at 10 bases. The CDR3 spans 16 residues. The germline CDR1 and CDR2 sequences are SGHRS and YFSETQ. V was pared by 3 bases and J by 6 bases, with 10 bases of the junction left unmatched. The CDR3 spells CASSSGSGRPRDTQYF. Written as DNA, the CDR3 is TGCGCCAGCAGCTCCGGTAGCGGGAGGCCGAGGGATACGCAGTATTTT.

This clonotype occurred a few times. The V and J genes are TRBV6-5 and TRBJ2-1; possibly TRBD1 for D (6 bases). The germline gives CDR1 MNHEY, CDR2 SVGAGI. V was cut by 2 bases and J by 1 base, with 12 bases left in between. The CDR3 sequence is 16 residues long. In nucleotides, the CDR3 is TGTGCCAGCAGTTACGGTCAGGGGCTATCCTACAATGAGCAGTTCTTC. Residues: CASSYGQGLSYNEQFF.

This clonotype was counted a few times. The V gene is TRBV7-8, the J gene TRBJ2-1; 8 bases match TRBD1. Losses at the gene ends were 1 base for V and 6 bases for J; bases not matched to a gene: 2. The CDR3 totals 14 residues. Germline CDR1 reads SGHVS; CDR2 reads FQNEAQ. CDR3 amino acids: CASSLGTGSNEQFF. The CDR3 region has the DNA TGTGCCAGCAGCTTAGGGACAGGGTCCAATGAGCAGTTCTTC. Full variable domain (remainder filled in from reference TRBV7-8 and TRBJ2-1): GAGVSQSPRYKVAKRGQDVALRCDPISGHVSLFWYQQALGQGPEFLTYFQNEAQLDKSGLPSDRFFAERPEGSVSTLKIQRTQQEDSAVYLCASSLGTGSNEQFFGPGTRLTVL.

The chain carries TRBV7-2 and TRBJ1-1, with D possibly being TRBD1 (5 bases). Trimming cost V 2 bases and J 1 base, with 14 bases left between them. Germline lookup yields CDR1 SGHTA and CDR2 FQGNSA. The CDR3 is made up of 16 amino acids. In nucleotides, the CDR3 is TGTGCCAGCAGCTTAATCCAGGGACTGGGGAACACTGAAGCTTTCTTT. Translated: CASSLIQGLGNTEAFF.

This clonotype was seen more than once but under ten times. This rearrangement joins TRBV5-1 to TRBJ2-7, with 9 bases aligning to TRBD2. CDR3 length: 15 amino acids. Germline V gene lookup returns CDR1 SGHRS and CDR2 YFSETQ. The ends lost 1 base at V and 4 bases at J; junction bases unmatched: 6. This CDR3 reads CASSLSLAGNYEQYF. CDR3 DNA: TGCGCCAGCAGCTTGTCGCTAGCGGGGAATTACGAGCAGTACTTC.

The V and J genes are TRBV12-3 or TRBV12-4 and TRBJ2-7, with 9 nucleotides matching TRBD1. This CDR3 has 15 amino acids. Trimming took 2 bases from V and 2 from J; bases not matched to a gene: 4. The CDR3 DNA is TGTGCCAGCAGTTTATGGGGACAGGGCACCTACGAGCAGTACTTC. Translating gives CASSLWGQGTYEQYF.

This chain connects TRBV10-3 to TRBJ2-5, with a weak D call TRBD1 (6 bases). Trimming took 10 bases from V and 1 from J, leaving 13 bases between them. Looked up from germline, CDR1 is ENHRY and CDR2 is SYGVKD. The CDR3 runs 13 residues. CDR3 sequence: CATMDSPQETQYF. In DNA, the CDR3 is TGTGCCACTATGGACAGCCCCCAAGAGACCCAGTACTTC.

The chain joins TRBV9 to TRBJ2-5; TRBD2 agrees at 7 bases. The CDR3 has 16 amino acids. CDR1 SGDLS and CDR2 YYNGEE come from the germline V gene. V shed 2 bases and J 5 bases; nucleotides not matched to a gene: 12. The CDR3 protein is CASSVTLGGRGETQYF. CDR3 nucleotides: TGTGCCAGCAGCGTCACTCTGGGGGGGAGAGGGGAGACCCAGTACTTC.

The V gene is TRBV24-1, the J gene TRBJ2-2; D not resolved. CDR3 size: 15 residues. Germline V gene data show CDR1 as KGHDR and CDR2 as SFDVKD. The V and J ends lost 3 bases and 1 base respectively, with 8 bases between them. In nucleotides, the CDR3 is TGTGCCACCAGTGATGGACGAAAGAACACCGGGGAGCTGTTTTTT. The encoded protein is CATSDGRKNTGELFF.

The CDR3 here is CASSLFGEGGAQYF. DNA of the CDR3: TGCGCCAGCAGCTTGTTTGGTGAAGGGGGGGCCCAGTACTTC. The chain carries TRBV5-1 and TRBJ2-5, with a weak D call TRBD2 (7 bases). The germline V gene has CDR1 SGHRS and CDR2 YFSETQ. The CDR3 extends over 14 amino acids. Trimming removed 1 base at V and 9 bases at J, with 16 bases between. Supplemented by reference TRBV5-1 and TRBJ2-5, the full variable domain reads KAGVTQTPRYLIKTRGQQVTLSCSPISGHRSVSWYQQTPGQGLQFLFEYFSETQRNKGNFPGRFSGRQFSNSRSEMNVSTLELGDSALYLCASSLFGEGGAQYFGPGTRLLVL.

The gene calls are TRBV20-1 and TRBJ2-5, with TRBD2 identical over 10 bases. The germline V gene encodes CDR1 DFQATT and CDR2 SNEGSKA (reference sequence). The CDR3 loop spans 14 amino acids. V was pared by 6 bases and J by 5 bases, with 9 bases of the junction left unmatched. The CDR3 bases are TGCAGTGCGAAAGCTAGCGGGAGATGGGAGACCCAGTACTTC. Translated: CSAKASGRWETQYF.

The rearrangement links TRBV5-1 to TRBJ2-2; TRBD1 might be the D (6 bases). V was clipped by 4 bases and J by 2 bases, with 15 bases between them. CDR3 length equals 16 residues. The V gene's germline CDR1 is SGHRS and CDR2 YFSETQ. The CDR3 sequence is CASSPLGAENTGELFF. The CDR3 region has the DNA TGCGCCAGCAGCCCCCTGGGGGCGGAAAACACCGGGGAGCTGTTTTTT.

This clonotype was detected a few times. This chain joins TRBV5-1 and TRBJ2-7, with D possibly TRBD2 on 6 matching bases. Trimming left V 2 bases short and J 6 bases short, with 12 bases between. The CDR3 has 13 residues. In germline, CDR1 is SGHRS, CDR2 YFSETQ. DNA for the CDR3: TGCGCCAGCAGCTTAAATCTAGCGTCCGAGCAGTACTTC. Its translation is CASSLNLASEQYF. Together with reference TRBV5-1 and TRBJ2-7, the CDR3 gives the full variable domain: KAGVTQTPRYLIKTRGQQVTLSCSPISGHRSVSWYQQTPGQGLQFLFEYFSETQRNKGNFPGRFSGRQFSNSRSEMNVSTLELGDSALYLCASSLNLASEQYFGPGTRLTVT.

This clonotype has only a few counts. V usage is TRBV28 and J usage is TRBJ2-7; 7 bases are a match to TRBD1. The J segment lost 2 bases and the V segment lost 5 bases, leaving 6 bases of the junction unmatched. CDR3 length equals 14 residues. The germline V gene has CDR1 MDHEN and CDR2 SYDVKM. In DNA form, the CDR3 reads TGTGCCAGCAGTCCCGGACAGGTAACCTACGAGCAGTACTTC. This sequence encodes CASSPGQVTYEQYF.

The V call is TRBV5-1, the J call TRBJ1-6; a weak D match, TRBD1 (5 bases). V gave up 0 bases and J gave up 7 bases, with 11 bases separating them. Per germline, CDR1 SGHRS and CDR2 YFSETQ. The CDR3 is 15 residues long. This chain's CDR3 is CASSLEWGLNSPLHF. The CDR3, as DNA: TGCGCCAGCAGCTTGGAGTGGGGCTTGAATTCACCCCTCCACTTT.

In its sample, this clonotype was seen a few times. The chain carries TRBV28 and TRBJ2-7; 8 bases line up with TRBD1. CDR3 length: 15 residues. Germline assignment: CDR1 MDHEN and CDR2 SYDVKM. V lost 7 bases and J lost 4; bases outside the gene matches: 12. This chain's CDR3 is CASIVGQGGGYEQYF. The CDR3, as DNA: TGTGCCAGCATTGTCGGACAGGGTGGAGGATACGAGCAGTACTTC.

A note on this clonotype: A read error may account for a junction end that differs from germline. This chain connects TRBV5-5 to TRBJ1-1; D may be TRBD1 (6 bases). CDR1 SGHKS and CDR2 YYEKEE come from the germline V gene (reference sequence). The CDR3 has 15 residues. The CDR3 DNA sequence: TGCGCCAGCAGCCGAACCGGGACACAGAACACTGAAGCTTTCTTT. This gives the protein CASSRTGTQNTEAFF.

The gene calls are TRBV12-3 or TRBV12-4 and TRBJ2-1, with D possibly called TRBD1 or TRBD2 (6 bases each). V lost 0 bases, J lost 0 bases, and 12 bases lay in between. This CDR3 is 17 amino acids long. For the CDR3, the DNA is TGTGCCAGCAGTTTAGCGCGAGGGGGGAGCTCCTACAATGAGCAGTTCTTC. Protein product: CASSLARGGSSYNEQFF.

The gene calls are TRBV12-3 or TRBV12-4 and TRBJ1-5; TRBD1 matches 12 bases. CDR3 length equals 14 residues. Losses at the gene ends were 4 bases for V and 6 bases for J; bases not matched to a gene: 1. CDR3 coding DNA: TGTGCCAGCAGTTGGGACAGGGGGCGTCAGCCCCAGCATTTT. The encoded protein is CASSWDRGRQPQHF.

This clonotype turned up a few times. The rearrangement joins TRBV12-3 or TRBV12-4 to TRBJ2-3; D may be TRBD2 (6 bases). The CDR3 extends over 17 amino acids. Between the trimmed V and J ends, which lost 5 bases and 4 bases, there was a span of 22 bases. The CDR3 loop is CASSPPGERAPSDTQYF. The DNA for the CDR3 is TGTGCCAGCAGTCCCCCCGGGGAGCGGGCTCCATCAGATACGCAGTATTTT.

V and J are TRBV20-1 and TRBJ2-5; the D is unclear. V shed 3 bases and J shed 5 bases, with 7 bases lying between them. The CDR3 is 11 amino acids. Germline CDR1 DFQATT, CDR2 SNEGSKA (reference sequence). The CDR3 nucleotides read TGCAGTGCTAGGACGATGGAGACCCAGTACTTC. Protein product: CSARTMETQYF.

The CDR3 DNA reads TGCGCCAGCAGCTTGGTGACTAGCTTGATTATGCCGTACGAGCAGTACTTC. Its translation: CASSLVTSLIMPYEQYF. The rearrangement uses TRBV5-1 and TRBJ2-7; 7 bases fit TRBD2. V trimming: 0 bases; J trimming: 4 bases; junction bases outside the gene matches: 13. Per germline, CDR1 SGHRS and CDR2 YFSETQ. The CDR3 has 17 residues.

The V gene is TRBV5-1, the J gene TRBJ2-5; 9 nucleotides align to TRBD2. Germline CDR1 reads SGHRS; CDR2 reads YFSETQ. The CDR3 length is 15 residues. V shed 1 base, J shed 7 bases, and the junction held 8 bases outside the gene matches. The CDR3 reads CASSLLSGRLGTQYF. CDR3 in DNA: TGCGCCAGCAGCTTGCTTAGCGGGAGACTGGGGACCCAGTACTTC.

This clonotype has just a few counts. The chain links TRBV15 to TRBJ2-3; 11 nucleotides align to TRBD2. From germline, CDR1 is LNHNV and CDR2 YYDKDF (reference sequence). The CDR3 extends over 16 amino acids. Trimming at V came to 0 bases and at J to 5 bases, leaving 4 bases not matched to a gene. The CDR3 loop is CATSRDLAGGGDTQYF. Here the CDR3 DNA reads TGTGCCACCAGCAGAGACCTAGCGGGAGGTGGAGATACGCAGTATTTT.

The V and J genes are TRBV9 and TRBJ1-1; no clear D. The CDR3 is 15 amino acids. Germline V CDR1 and CDR2: SGDLS, YYNGEE. V was clipped by 0 bases and J by 1 base, with 10 bases between them. The CDR3 spells CASSVASGPNTEAFF. DNA for the CDR3: TGTGCCAGCAGCGTAGCTTCCGGGCCGAACACTGAAGCTTTCTTT.